This entry features one T cell receptor (beta chain) sequence. The entry originates in a study of T cells in Graves' hyperthyroidism and ophthalmopathy. Whole-study context: Peripheral blood was acquired at first diagnosis, ahead of any therapy whatsoever.

The diagnostic basis comprised clinical symptoms, serum thyroxine and TRAb, thyroid ultrasound and orbital computed tomography. Extraction of PBMCs used 8 to 10 ml of fresh peripheral blood. CDR1 is LGHNA, CDR2 YNFKEQ, per germline. V trimming: 3 bases; J trimming: 2 bases; junction bases outside the gene matches: 7. The CDR3 loop spans 16 amino acids. Researchers took RNA transcripts and amplified the TCR beta CDR3 regions from them. First-round RT-PCR with HTBI primers amplified the TCR CDR3 region. TCRdb re-called the multiplex PCR reads with MiXCR, one entry per CDR3 protein. The profile shows 650,000 to 700,000 distinct CDR3 sequences, 15% to 20% of them singletons.

The origin of this receptor is a man over 45 with Graves' hyperthyroidism. The specimen was blood. The rearrangement uses TRBV4-2 and TRBJ2-1; 7 positions match TRBD1. CDR3 loop: CASSQMTGRTYNEQFF. The CDR3 DNA reads TGTGCCAGCAGCCAGATGACAGGGAGAACCTACAATGAGCAGTTCTTC.